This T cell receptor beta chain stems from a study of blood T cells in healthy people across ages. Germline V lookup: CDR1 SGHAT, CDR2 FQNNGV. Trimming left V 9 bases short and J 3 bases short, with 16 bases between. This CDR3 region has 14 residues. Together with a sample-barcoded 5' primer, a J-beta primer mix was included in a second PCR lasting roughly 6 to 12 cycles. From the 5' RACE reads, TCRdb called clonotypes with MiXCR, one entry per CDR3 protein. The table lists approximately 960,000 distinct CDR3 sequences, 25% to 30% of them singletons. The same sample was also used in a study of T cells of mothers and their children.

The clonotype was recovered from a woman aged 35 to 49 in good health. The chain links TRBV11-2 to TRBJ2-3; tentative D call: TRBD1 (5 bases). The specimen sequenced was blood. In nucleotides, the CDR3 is TGTGCCAGTAGCAAAGCAGGGTTGACAGATACGCAGTATTTT. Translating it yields CASSKAGLTDTQYF.